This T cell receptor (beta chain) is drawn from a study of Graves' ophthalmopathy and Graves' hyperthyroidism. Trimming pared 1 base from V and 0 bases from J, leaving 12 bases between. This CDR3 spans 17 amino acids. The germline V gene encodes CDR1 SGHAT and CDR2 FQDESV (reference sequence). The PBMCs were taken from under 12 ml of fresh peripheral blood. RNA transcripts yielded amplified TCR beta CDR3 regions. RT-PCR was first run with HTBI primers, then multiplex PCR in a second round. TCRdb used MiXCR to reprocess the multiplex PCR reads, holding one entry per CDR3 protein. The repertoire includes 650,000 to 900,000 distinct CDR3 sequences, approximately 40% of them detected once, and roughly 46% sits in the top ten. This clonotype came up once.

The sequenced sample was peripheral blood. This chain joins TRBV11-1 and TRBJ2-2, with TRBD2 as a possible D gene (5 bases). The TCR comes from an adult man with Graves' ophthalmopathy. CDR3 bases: TGTGCCAGCAGCTTAGAATTTCGGGGAACGAACACCGGGGAGCTGTTTTTT. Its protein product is CASSLEFRGTNTGELFF.